Shown below are 26 T cell receptor beta chains from a single sample sequenced in a study of T cell responses to AZD1222 COVID-19 vaccine. The assay was immunoSEQ multiplex PCR, and TCRdb's table has in-frame clones only and misses some. The sample carries 90,000 to 150,000 clones, around 89% recorded once. The source material was peripheral blood, sampled on day 0 of AZD1222 vaccination. The origin of the receptors is an adult in good health.

The chain links TRBV18 to TRBJ2-2, with 9 nucleotides matching TRBD1. Germline V gene data show CDR1 as KGHSH and CDR2 as LQKENI. The V gene end was trimmed by 3 bases and the J gene end by 4 bases; junction bases not matched to a gene: 3. This CDR3 spans 15 amino acids. The CDR3 bases are TGTGCCAGCTCACCGGGACAGGGCTTCACCGGGGAGCTGTTTTTT. It translates to CASSPGQGFTGELFF.

This clone was seen more than once but under ten times. The rearrangement joins TRBV7-8 to TRBJ2-7; TRBD1 matches at 7 bases. Germline V gives CDR1 SGHVS, CDR2 FQNEAQ. Trimming cost V 5 bases and J 3 bases; bases outside gene matches: 10. The CDR3 has 15 amino acids. The CDR3 DNA reads TGTGCCAGCAGCCTGAGAGGGGGCCCCGGCTACGAGCAGTACTTC. It is translated as CASSLRGGPGYEQYF.

The rearrangement links TRBV5-4 to TRBJ2-3; D is unclear. CDR3 length equals 13 residues. CDR1 is SGHNT and CDR2 is YYREEE in the germline V gene (reference sequence). Deletions cut 2 bases from V and 4 bases from J, with 8 bases between. The CDR3 bases are TGTGCCAGCAGCTTTCTCGAGCCAGATACGCAGTATTTT. It codes for CASSFLEPDTQYF.

The genes are TRBV6-2 or TRBV6-3 and TRBJ2-3; D not resolved. The length of the CDR3 is 14 residues. Germline values: CDR1 MNHEY, CDR2 SVGEGT. Trimming left V 6 bases short and J 0 bases short, with 10 bases between. The CDR3: CASSPHASTDTQYF. CDR3 coding DNA: TGTGCCAGCAGCCCCCACGCGAGCACAGATACGCAGTATTTT.

The V gene is TRBV9, the J gene TRBJ1-1, with D uncertain. The CDR3 is 16 residues long. The V end lost 5 bases, the J end lost 0 bases, and 17 bases lay between the germline ends. Germline values: CDR1 SGDLS, CDR2 YYNGEE. The CDR3 DNA follows: TGTGCCAGCAGTGACTCCCCCGGGATCTTGAACACTGAAGCTTTCTTT. Translated: CASSDSPGILNTEAFF.

V gene TRBV19 combines with J gene TRBJ2-7; perhaps TRBD2 as D (7 bases). The length of the CDR3 is 14 residues. Between the trimmed V and J ends, which lost 4 bases and 5 bases, there was a span of 15 bases. Germline V gives CDR1 LNHDA, CDR2 SQIVND (reference sequence). The CDR3 loop is CASSRAGATHEQYF. CDR3 nucleotides: TGTGCCAGTAGTAGGGCGGGGGCTACACACGAGCAGTACTTC.

The gene calls are TRBV11-1 and TRBJ1-2, with D possibly matching TRBD1 (6 bases). CDR1 SGHAT and CDR2 FQDESV come from the germline V gene (reference sequence). The CDR3 sequence is 13 residues long. V was pared by 3 bases and J by 2 bases, with 7 bases between. CDR3 region: CASSFGGNYGYTF. CDR3 DNA: TGTGCCAGCAGCTTCGGGGGCAACTATGGCTACACCTTC.

V gene TRBV9 combines with J gene TRBJ1-6; D gene ambiguous. The CDR3 loop spans 14 amino acids. From germline, CDR1 is SGDLS and CDR2 YYNGEE. With 4 bases removed from V and 7 bases from J, the gap between germline ends came to 12 bases. Here the CDR3 reads CASSPDQKNSPLHF. The CDR3 DNA reads TGTGCCAGCAGCCCCGACCAAAAGAATTCACCCCTCCACTTT.

The genes are TRBV19 and TRBJ2-5; 8 bases line up with TRBD1. CDR1 is LNHDA, CDR2 SQIVND, per germline (reference sequence). The length of the CDR3 is 14 residues. V trimming: 9 bases; J trimming: 4 bases; junction bases outside the gene matches: 10. DNA for the CDR3: TGTGCCAGCCAAAGACAGGGGCCAGGAGAGACCCAGTACTTC. Encoded protein: CASQRQGPGETQYF.

The rearrangement joins TRBV6-6 to TRBJ2-5; TRBD1 aligns across 8 bases. The CDR3 has 16 residues. Germline loops: CDR1 MNHNY, CDR2 SVGAGI (reference sequence). Trimming removed 6 bases from V and 2 bases from J; junction bases left unmatched: 11. The CDR3 is CASSRGRTGWQETQYF. CDR3 sequence (DNA): TGTGCCAGCAGCCGGGGTAGGACAGGGTGGCAAGAGACCCAGTACTTC.

The V and J genes are TRBV19 and TRBJ1-1; tentative D call: TRBD1 (6 bases). CDR3 length: 14 amino acids. With 5 bases removed from V and 5 bases from J, the gap between germline ends came to 15 bases. CDR1 and CDR2 from the germline V gene are LNHDA and SQIVND (reference sequence). CDR3 residues: CASSVPGVWTEAFF. The CDR3 coding sequence is TGTGCCAGTAGTGTGCCAGGGGTGTGGACTGAAGCTTTCTTT.

The chain employs TRBV5-1 and TRBJ1-5; D gene ambiguous. This CDR3 is built from 13 residues. The germline V and J ends were trimmed by 0 bases and 7 bases, with 8 bases remaining between them. CDR1 and CDR2 (germline): SGHRS, YFSETQ. The CDR3 bases are TGCGCCAGCAGCTTGGAAGGTAGCCAGCCCCAGCATTTT. It translates to CASSLEGSQPQHF.

DNA for the CDR3: TGTGCCAGCAGTCGAACCTCAGGTGAAGCTTTCTTT. This sequence encodes CASSRTSGEAFF. The chain uses TRBV6-5 and TRBJ1-1; D unresolved. CDR1 is MNHEY, CDR2 SVGAGI, per germline. The CDR3 runs to 12 residues. The ends were cut back, 5 bases at V and 7 bases at J, with 11 bases in the middle.

V and J are TRBV5-6 and TRBJ1-6; possible D gene TRBD1, 5 bases. Germline V lookup: CDR1 SGHDT, CDR2 YYEEEE. The CDR3 covers 15 residues. Trimming removed 0 bases at V and 10 bases at J, with 14 bases between. The CDR3 DNA reads TGTGCCAGCAGCTTGGCGGGGGGGATTGGGTCACCCCTCCACTTT. Protein product: CASSLAGGIGSPLHF.

This clone has just one count. The chain recombines TRBV20-1 with TRBJ1-2, with unresolved D. Germline CDR1 is DFQATT and CDR2 is SNEGSKA (reference sequence). CDR3 length: 12 amino acids. Trimming left V 3 bases short and J 2 bases short, with 7 bases between. CDR3 protein: CSASGQNYGYTF. CDR3 bases: TGCAGTGCTAGTGGCCAGAACTATGGCTACACCTTC.

V and J are TRBV19 and TRBJ2-7, with unresolved D. Trimming cost V 4 bases and J 5 bases, with 12 bases left between them. This CDR3 contains 13 residues. Germline CDR1 is LNHDA and CDR2 is SQIVND (reference sequence). CDR3: CASSRFRLDEQYF. CDR3 DNA sequence: TGTGCCAGTAGTAGATTTCGACTCGACGAGCAGTACTTC.

The V gene is TRBV9, the J gene TRBJ2-7; TRBD2 matches at 7 bases. The CDR3 loop spans 16 amino acids. Per germline, CDR1 SGDLS and CDR2 YYNGEE. Trimming took 0 bases from V and 1 from J; bases not matched to a gene: 7. CDR3 sequence (DNA): TGTGCCAGCAGCGTAGGGCAACTAGCGAGGTCCTACGAGCAGTACTTC. Residues: CASSVGQLARSYEQYF.

The rearrangement links TRBV7-2 to TRBJ2-1; D remains ambiguous. The CDR3 sequence is 13 residues long. Germline-derived CDR1 and CDR2 are SGHTA and FQGNSA. Trimming left V 5 bases short and J 6 bases short, with 11 bases between. CDR3 in amino acids: CASSPRILNEQFF. The CDR3 DNA follows: TGTGCCAGCAGCCCCCGTATTCTCAATGAGCAGTTCTTC. Variable domain in full (rest from reference TRBV7-2 and TRBJ2-1): GAGVSQSPSNKVTEKGKDVELRCDPISGHTALYWYRQSLGQGLEFLIYFQGNSAPDKSGLPSDRFSAERTGGSVSTLTIQRTQQEDSAVYLCASSPRILNEQFFGPGTRLTVL.

For the CDR3, the DNA is TGTGCCAGCAGATCCGAGGGTAACACTGAAGCTTTCTTT. It codes for CASRSEGNTEAFF. The chain links TRBV2 to TRBJ1-1; D not resolved. Germline V gives CDR1 SNHLY, CDR2 FYNNEI. Trimming cost V 6 bases and J 2 bases, with 10 bases left between them. CDR3 length: 13 amino acids.

V usage is TRBV24-1 and J usage is TRBJ1-1, with unresolved D. Germline values: CDR1 KGHDR, CDR2 SFDVKD. The CDR3 totals 13 residues. Trimming pared 5 bases from V and 0 bases from J, leaving 6 bases between. The CDR3 nucleotides read TGTGCCACCAGTGCGGGCTTGAACACTGAAGCTTTCTTT. It yields the protein CATSAGLNTEAFF.

The J gene is TRBJ1-5, the V gene TRBV2; weak D call: TRBD1 (6 bases). Trimming removed 6 bases at V and 2 bases at J, with 11 bases between. Germline assignment: CDR1 SNHLY and CDR2 FYNNEI. The CDR3 sequence is 14 residues long. CDR3 sequence: CASSYRVGNQPQHF. The CDR3 bases are TGTGCCAGCAGCTACAGGGTCGGCAATCAGCCCCAGCATTTT. The variable domain in full, with the rest retrieved from reference TRBV2 and TRBJ1-5, is EPEVTQTPSHQVTQMGQEVILRCVPISNHLYFYWYRQILGQKVEFLVSFYNNEISEKSEIFDDQFSVERPDGSNFTLKIRSTKLEDSAMYFCASSYRVGNQPQHFGDGTRLSIL.

In DNA form, the CDR3 reads TGTGCCAGCAGCCTTCCGGGCCCAGAGCAGTTCTTC. Its protein is CASSLPGPEQFF. V gene TRBV3-1 (or the pseudogene TRBV3-2) combines with J gene TRBJ2-1; D remains unclear. The germline V gene encodes CDR1 LGHDT and CDR2 YNNKEL (reference sequence). V was pared by 4 bases and J by 10 bases, with 11 bases between. The CDR3 is 12 amino acids.

The chain employs TRBV27 and TRBJ2-2; D is uncertain. The CDR3 totals 14 residues. Germline V lookup: CDR1 MNHEY, CDR2 SMNVEV (reference sequence). V dropped 2 bases and J dropped 7 bases, with 11 bases sitting between them. CDR3 sequence reads: CASSLKGRGGELFF. CDR3 sequence (DNA): TGTGCCAGCAGTTTAAAGGGAAGAGGCGGGGAGCTGTTTTTT.

CDR3 in DNA: TGTGCCAGCAGCTTCGGGACAGGGGAGAGTCAGCCCCAGCATTTT. It yields the protein CASSFGTGESQPQHF. The chain uses TRBV5-6 and TRBJ1-5, with 10 bases lining up with TRBD1. J lost 6 bases, V lost 2 bases, and 5 bases had no gene match. This CDR3 is 15 amino acids long. Germline CDR1 and CDR2: SGHDT and YYEEEE.

The chain carries TRBV7-2 and TRBJ1-4; tentatively, D is TRBD1 (5 bases). There are 18 residues in the CDR3. Trimming stripped 3 bases from V and 6 bases from J, with 23 bases between. Germline loops: CDR1 SGHTA, CDR2 FQGNSA. CDR3 in DNA: TGTGCCAGCAGCTTCGTGTTGGGTGCACCACGGGGGGATGAAAAACTGTTTTTT. Translating it yields CASSFVLGAPRGDEKLFF.

The chain combines TRBV2 with TRBJ2-7; D is perhaps TRBD2 (6 bases). The CDR3 is 12 residues long. Germline CDR1 is SNHLY and CDR2 is FYNNEI. Trimming left V 4 bases short and J 3 bases short, with 7 bases between. The CDR3 DNA is TGTGCCAGCAGTGGGGGGGTCTACGAGCAGTACTTC. Translated, it gives CASSGGVYEQYF. The variable domain in full, completed from reference TRBV2 and TRBJ2-7, reads EPEVTQTPSHQVTQMGQEVILRCVPISNHLYFYWYRQILGQKVEFLVSFYNNEISEKSEIFDDQFSVERPDGSNFTLKIRSTKLEDSAMYFCASSGGVYEQYFGPGTRLTVT.